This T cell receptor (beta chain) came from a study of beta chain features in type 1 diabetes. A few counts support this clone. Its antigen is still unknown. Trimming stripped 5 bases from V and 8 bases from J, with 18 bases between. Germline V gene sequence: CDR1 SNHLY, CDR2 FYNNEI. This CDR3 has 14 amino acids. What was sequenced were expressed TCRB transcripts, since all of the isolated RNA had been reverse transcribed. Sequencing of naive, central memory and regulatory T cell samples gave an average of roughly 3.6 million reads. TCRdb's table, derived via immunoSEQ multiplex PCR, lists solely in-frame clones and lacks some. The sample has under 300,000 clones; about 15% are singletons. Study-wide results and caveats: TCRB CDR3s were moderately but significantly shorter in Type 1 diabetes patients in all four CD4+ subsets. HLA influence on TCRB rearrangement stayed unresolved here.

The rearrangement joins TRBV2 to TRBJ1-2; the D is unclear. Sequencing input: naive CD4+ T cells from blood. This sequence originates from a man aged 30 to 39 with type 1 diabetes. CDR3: CASSYLPGSRGYTF. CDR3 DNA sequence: TGTGCCAGCAGTTATTTACCGGGTTCACGGGGCTACACCTTC.